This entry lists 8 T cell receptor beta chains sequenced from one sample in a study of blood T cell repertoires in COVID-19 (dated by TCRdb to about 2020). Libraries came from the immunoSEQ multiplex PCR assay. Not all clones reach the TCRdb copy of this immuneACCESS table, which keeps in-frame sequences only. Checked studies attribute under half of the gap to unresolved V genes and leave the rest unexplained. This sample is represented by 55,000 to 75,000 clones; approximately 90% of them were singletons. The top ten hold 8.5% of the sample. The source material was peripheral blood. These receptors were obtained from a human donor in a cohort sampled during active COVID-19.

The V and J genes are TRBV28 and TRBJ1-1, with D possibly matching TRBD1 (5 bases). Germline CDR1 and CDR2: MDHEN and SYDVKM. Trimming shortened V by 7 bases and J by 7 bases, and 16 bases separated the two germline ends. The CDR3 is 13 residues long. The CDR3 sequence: CASTLPRGIEAFF. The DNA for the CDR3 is TGTGCCAGCACCCTCCCTCGGGGGATTGAAGCTTTCTTT.

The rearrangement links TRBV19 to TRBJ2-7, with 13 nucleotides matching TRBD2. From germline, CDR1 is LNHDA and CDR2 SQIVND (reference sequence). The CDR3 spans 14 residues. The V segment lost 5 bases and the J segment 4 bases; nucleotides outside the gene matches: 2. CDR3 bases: TGTGCCAGTAGTGCGACTAGCGGGGGGTACGAGCAGTACTTC. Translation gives CASSATSGGYEQYF.

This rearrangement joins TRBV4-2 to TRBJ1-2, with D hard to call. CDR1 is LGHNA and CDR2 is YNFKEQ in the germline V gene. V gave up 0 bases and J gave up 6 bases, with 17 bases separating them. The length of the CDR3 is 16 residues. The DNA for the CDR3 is TGTGCCAGCAGCCAAGAGGCGGCAGTCCCTTTTAATGGCTACACCTTC. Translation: CASSQEAAVPFNGYTF.

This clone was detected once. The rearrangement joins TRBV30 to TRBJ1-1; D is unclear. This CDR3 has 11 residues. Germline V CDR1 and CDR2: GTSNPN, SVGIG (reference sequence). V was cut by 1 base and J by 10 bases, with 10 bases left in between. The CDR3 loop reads CAWSAGSSAFF. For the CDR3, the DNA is TGTGCCTGGAGTGCCGGGTCTTCAGCTTTCTTT.

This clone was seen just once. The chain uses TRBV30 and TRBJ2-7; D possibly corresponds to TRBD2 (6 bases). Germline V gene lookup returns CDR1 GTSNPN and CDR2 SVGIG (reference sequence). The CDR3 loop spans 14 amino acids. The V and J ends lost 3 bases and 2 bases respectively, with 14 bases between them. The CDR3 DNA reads TGTGCCTGGAGGATGAGGCGGGGTGCCTACGAGCAGTACTTC. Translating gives CAWRMRRGAYEQYF. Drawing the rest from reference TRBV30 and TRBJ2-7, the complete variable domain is SQTIHQWPATLVQPVGSPLSLECTVEGTSNPNLYWYRQAAGRGLQLLFYSVGIGQISSEVPQNLSASRPQDRQFILSSKKLLLSDSGFYLCAWRMRRGAYEQYFGPGTRLTVT.

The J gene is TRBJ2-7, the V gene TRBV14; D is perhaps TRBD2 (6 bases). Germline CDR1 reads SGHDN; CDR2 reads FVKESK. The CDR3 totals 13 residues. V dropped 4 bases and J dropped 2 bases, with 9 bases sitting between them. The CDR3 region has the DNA TGTGCCAGCAGCCCCGGGGGTACCTACGAGCAGTACTTC. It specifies CASSPGGTYEQYF.

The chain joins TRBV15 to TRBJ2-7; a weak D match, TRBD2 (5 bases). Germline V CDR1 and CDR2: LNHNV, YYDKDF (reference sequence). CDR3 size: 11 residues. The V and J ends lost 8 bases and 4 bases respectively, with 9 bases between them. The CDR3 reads CATEGVYEQYF. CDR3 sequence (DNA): TGTGCCACCGAGGGAGTTTACGAGCAGTACTTC.

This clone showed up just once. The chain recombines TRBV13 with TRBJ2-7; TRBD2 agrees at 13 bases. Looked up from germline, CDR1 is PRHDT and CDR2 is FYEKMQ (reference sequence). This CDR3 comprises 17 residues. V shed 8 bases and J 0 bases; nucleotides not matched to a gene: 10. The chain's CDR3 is CASATGLAGPSSYEQYF. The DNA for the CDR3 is TGTGCCAGCGCAACGGGACTAGCGGGGCCAAGCTCCTACGAGCAGTACTTC.